The 18 T cell receptor beta chains in this list originate from one sample, sequenced in a study of T cell responses to AZD1222 COVID-19 vaccine. Produced via immunoSEQ multiplex PCR; TCRdb's table is partial and in-frame only. The sample comprises 120,000 or so clones, about nine tenths of which are singletons, and about 19% rests with the top ten. The specimen comprised peripheral blood, sampled on day 0 of MenACWY control vaccination. The receptors were sampled from an adult in good health.

The chain combines TRBV24-1 with TRBJ1-1; 8 bases are a match to TRBD1. The CDR3 sequence is 13 residues long. Germline assignment: CDR1 KGHDR and CDR2 SFDVKD. V lost 7 bases, J lost 5 bases, and 5 bases stayed unmatched. CDR3 bases: TGTGCCACCAGGGACAGGGAGCGGACTGAAGCTTTCTTT. Translation: CATRDRERTEAFF.

This chain links TRBV5-1 with TRBJ2-5, with 9 bases aligning to TRBD1. Germline V CDR1 and CDR2: SGHRS, YFSETQ. The trim removed 4 bases at V and 4 bases at J, leaving 2 bases unmatched. The CDR3 covers 13 residues. CDR3 DNA: TGCGCCAGCAGCACGGACAGGGGAGAGACCCAGTACTTC. This translates into CASSTDRGETQYF. Drawing the rest from reference TRBV5-1 and TRBJ2-5, the complete variable domain is KAGVTQTPRYLIKTRGQQVTLSCSPISGHRSVSWYQQTPGQGLQFLFEYFSETQRNKGNFPGRFSGRQFSNSRSEMNVSTLELGDSALYLCASSTDRGETQYFGPGTRLLVL.

The genes are TRBV5-4 and TRBJ2-5; D gene unclear. This CDR3 contains 13 residues. Germline V gene lookup returns CDR1 SGHNT and CDR2 YYREEE (reference sequence). Trimming cost V 4 bases and J 0 bases, with 7 bases left between them. CDR3 protein: CASSPRYQETQYF. The CDR3 DNA is TGTGCCAGCAGCCCCCGGTACCAAGAGACCCAGTACTTC.

This rearrangement joins TRBV11-3 to TRBJ2-7; perhaps D is TRBD1 or TRBD2 (5 bases each). Trimming removed 5 bases at V and 5 bases at J, with 13 bases between. Germline V gene lookup returns CDR1 SGHNT and CDR2 YENEEA. The CDR3 extends over 13 amino acids. The CDR3 here is CASSPGAYHEQYF. CDR3 coding DNA: TGTGCCAGCAGCCCCGGGGCTTACCACGAGCAGTACTTC.

The chain uses TRBV27 and TRBJ2-2; perhaps TRBD1 as D (5 bases). The V gene lost 3 bases and the J gene lost 7 bases, with 18 bases spanning the gap. Germline V gives CDR1 MNHEY, CDR2 SMNVEV (reference sequence). CDR3 length equals 16 residues. The chain's CDR3 is CASSFSAGKLGGELFF. The CDR3 nucleotides read TGTGCCAGCAGTTTCTCGGCAGGGAAGTTGGGCGGGGAGCTGTTTTTT.

The rearrangement uses TRBV2 and TRBJ1-5, with unresolved D. The CDR3 covers 16 residues. Germline CDR1 reads SNHLY; CDR2 reads FYNNEI. Trimming cost V 4 bases and J 0 bases, with 13 bases left between them. CDR3 region: CASSGTPVYSNQPQHF. CDR3 nucleotides: TGTGCCAGCAGTGGGACGCCGGTCTATAGCAATCAGCCCCAGCATTTT.

The gene calls are TRBV5-1 and TRBJ2-3; the D is unclear. Germline loops: CDR1 SGHRS, CDR2 YFSETQ. The CDR3 extends over 16 amino acids. The germline V and J ends were trimmed by 0 bases and 4 bases, with 15 bases remaining between them. CDR3 sequence: CASSLGRPGPADTQYF. The CDR3 region has the DNA TGCGCCAGCAGCTTGGGTCGACCTGGCCCCGCAGATACGCAGTATTTT. The whole variable domain, filled in from reference TRBV5-1 and TRBJ2-3, reads KAGVTQTPRYLIKTRGQQVTLSCSPISGHRSVSWYQQTPGQGLQFLFEYFSETQRNKGNFPGRFSGRQFSNSRSEMNVSTLELGDSALYLCASSLGRPGPADTQYFGPGTRLTVL.

The chain employs TRBV10-3 and TRBJ2-7; 7 bases are shared with TRBD2. The CDR3 covers 14 residues. From germline, CDR1 is ENHRY and CDR2 SYGVKD. V shed 8 bases and J 5 bases; nucleotides not matched to a gene: 12. The CDR3 sequence: CAIADSGMVHEQYF. The CDR3 DNA is TGTGCCATCGCAGACAGCGGGATGGTCCACGAGCAGTACTTC.

CDR3 protein: CATSDGSTGKNEQYF. In DNA form, the CDR3 reads TGTGCCACCAGTGATGGGTCGACAGGCAAAAACGAGCAGTACTTC. J is TRBJ2-7 and V is TRBV24-1; possible D gene TRBD1, 6 bases. Germline loops: CDR1 KGHDR, CDR2 SFDVKD. V gave up 3 bases and J gave up 5 bases, with 16 bases separating them. The CDR3 covers 15 residues.

V is TRBV7-9 and J is TRBJ1-5; D unclear. The V gene lost 6 bases and the J gene lost 10 bases, with 16 bases spanning the gap. The germline CDR1 and CDR2 sequences are SEHNR and FQNEAQ (reference sequence). This CDR3 spans 13 amino acids. The CDR3 nucleotides are TGTGCCAGCAGTCTAGAGGCGGCAGCCCCCCAGCATTTT. Translating it yields CASSLEAAAPQHF.

V and J are TRBV7-3 and TRBJ2-5; tentative D call: TRBD1 (5 bases). Germline V gene data show CDR1 as SGHTA and CDR2 as FQGTGA. The CDR3 consists of 13 residues. V was trimmed by 4 bases and J by 5 bases, leaving 11 bases between them. CDR3 amino acids: CASSSRDSETQYF. DNA of the CDR3: TGTGCCAGCAGCTCCAGAGACAGCGAGACCCAGTACTTC.

V gene TRBV5-1 combines with J gene TRBJ2-2; D gene unclear. Germline CDR1 SGHRS, CDR2 YFSETQ. There are 14 residues in the CDR3. V was trimmed by 0 bases and J by 5 bases, leaving 8 bases between them. Written as DNA, the CDR3 is TGCGCCAGCAGCTTGGATGGCTTTACCGGGGAGCTGTTTTTT. Its translation: CASSLDGFTGELFF.

The sample holds one count of this clone. The V call is TRBV7-6, the J call TRBJ1-1; D is ambiguous. The CDR3 totals 15 residues. The V end was cut by 0 bases, the J end by 6 bases, with 14 bases between. Germline assignment: CDR1 SGHVS and CDR2 FNYEAQ. CDR3 sequence (DNA): TGTGCCAGCAGCTTAGCCCCTCAGGCCGGGGCTGAAGCTTTCTTT. It is translated as CASSLAPQAGAEAFF.

CDR3 in DNA: TGCGCCAGCAGCCGGGGCGGAGGCACCGGGGAGCTGTTTTTT. It is translated as CASSRGGGTGELFF. The chain is built from TRBV5-1 and TRBJ2-2; D possibly matches TRBD1 or TRBD2 (5 bases each). This CDR3 is built from 14 residues. The germline gives CDR1 SGHRS, CDR2 YFSETQ. V was pared by 4 bases and J by 4 bases, with 11 bases between.

The chain uses TRBV2 and TRBJ2-3; D is possibly TRBD2 (5 bases). Germline CDR1 reads SNHLY; CDR2 reads FYNNEI. The V end lost 3 bases, the J end lost 9 bases, and 31 bases lay between the germline ends. CDR3 size: 19 residues. The CDR3, as DNA: TGTGCCAGCAGTGAGGCCATCGGGTCGGCTAGCCCCCACCAGTTCACGCAGTATTTT. As protein: CASSEAIGSASPHQFTQYF.

J is TRBJ2-3 and V is TRBV2, with D maybe TRBD1 (6 bases). Trimming shortened V by 3 bases and J by 5 bases, and 9 bases separated the two germline ends. The CDR3 contains 13 residues. In germline, CDR1 is SNHLY, CDR2 FYNNEI. The CDR3 DNA reads TGTGCCAGCAGTGACAGGGGCGGAGATACGCAGTATTTT. Protein: CASSDRGGDTQYF.

This chain links TRBV28 with TRBJ1-3; TRBD1 might be the D (5 bases). CDR3 length: 15 residues. V lost 6 bases to trimming and J lost 3 bases, with 15 bases between them. The V gene's germline CDR1 is MDHEN and CDR2 SYDVKM. The CDR3 reads CASSLGQVSGNTIYF. The CDR3 DNA is TGTGCCAGCAGCCTTGGACAAGTGAGTGGAAACACCATATATTTT.

This clone was observed once. V usage is TRBV15 and J usage is TRBJ1-1; weak D call: TRBD1 (5 bases). The V gene's germline CDR1 is LNHNV and CDR2 YYDKDF (reference sequence). This CDR3 has 17 amino acids. Trimming stripped 0 bases from V and 0 bases from J, with 14 bases between. Here the CDR3 reads CATSREIWGKMNTEAFF. CDR3 nucleotide sequence: TGTGCCACCAGCAGAGAGATATGGGGGAAAATGAACACTGAAGCTTTCTTT.